Listed below are T cell receptor beta chains from one sample, sequenced in a study of control samples from healthy donors and cancer patients. Generated by immunoSEQ multiplex PCR, the TCRdb table keeps only in-frame clones and is missing some. The data include about 200,000 clones; the top ten clones carry approximately 2.2%. Sequences were obtained from blood. All receptors derive from a woman in her thirties in good health. CDR3s leave out the opening cysteine and the closing phenylalanine or tryptophan.

CDR3aa: ASSLTPRAYGYT
j_gene: TRBJ1-2
v_gene: TRBV27

CDR3aa: ASSLVMDRGFPEQF
j_gene: TRBJ2-1
v_gene: TRBV7-2

CDR3aa: ATGRREKLF
j_gene: TRBJ1-4
v_gene: TRBV12-3/TRBV12-4

CDR3aa: ASSVAGDLYEQY
j_gene: TRBJ2-7
v_gene: TRBV9

CDR3aa: ASSSKLGAPTDTQY
j_gene: TRBJ2-3
v_gene: TRBV13

CDR3aa: ASSQFYEQY
j_gene: TRBJ2-7
v_gene: TRBV14

CDR3aa: ASSLRRAQQPQH
j_gene: TRBJ1-5
v_gene: TRBV28

CDR3aa: ASSSRSLDIGSYNEQF
j_gene: TRBJ2-1
v_gene: TRBV11-2

CDR3aa: ASSSGRGSNQPQH
j_gene: TRBJ1-5
v_gene: TRBV6-2/TRBV6-3

CDR3aa: ATRRQGVTNTEAF
j_gene: TRBJ1-1
v_gene: TRBV19

CDR3aa: ASSPGGWSGNTIY
j_gene: TRBJ1-3
v_gene: TRBV5-1

CDR3aa: ASSQDHRGLAGGSTDTQY
j_gene: TRBJ2-3
v_gene: TRBV4-2

CDR3aa: ASSYGFSKNIQY
j_gene: TRBJ2-4
v_gene: TRBV6-5

CDR3aa: ASSQVPGGPGIQY
j_gene: TRBJ2-4
v_gene: TRBV3-1/TRBV3-2

CDR3aa: ASSLASNRNTEAF
j_gene: TRBJ1-1
v_gene: TRBV7-2

CDR3aa: ASSQTGVRGSTGELF
j_gene: TRBJ2-2
v_gene: TRBV2